This T cell receptor beta chain was sequenced for a study of T-cell reconstitution after alpha-beta-depleted transplantation in children. Per germline, CDR1 SGHRS and CDR2 YFSETQ. The CDR3 covers 14 residues. Trimming stripped 2 bases from V and 5 bases from J, with 11 bases between. This clonotype was seen more than once but under ten times. Its target is unknown. Study-level results: It was reported that alpha-beta T cells came from several hundred expanded graft clones (about two months after transplant). Surviving thymic progenitors and recipient T cells were the source of high TCRbeta diversity at day 60 in some patients. One year after transplant, T-cell counts and diversity came mostly from newly produced T cells.

Using unique molecular identifiers, the investigators prepared the TCRbeta library. TCRdb re-derived calls from the PCR reads in MiXCR, one entry per CDR3 protein. The sample comprises about 580,000 distinct CDR3 sequences, 23% of which are singletons, and roughly 13% rests with the top ten. Source: PBMCs, mostly from graft donor cells, taken 360 days after TCRalphabeta/CD19-depleted stem cell transplant. The chain recombines TRBV5-1 with TRBJ2-1, with D possibly TRBD2 on 6 matching bases. The TCR was taken from a boy under two years old who had a stem cell transplant for acute myeloid leukemia, so the T cells may come from the graft donor. The CDR3 here is CASSFGGMDNEQFF. CDR3 DNA: TGCGCCAGCAGCTTCGGGGGAATGGACAATGAGCAGTTCTTC.